This T cell receptor beta chain was profiled in a study of beta chain features in type 1 diabetes. Study-wide results and limits: PCR could preferentially amplify shorter templates, alike in patients and controls. People with Type 1 diabetes carried modestly yet significantly shorter TCRB CDR3s in all four CD4+ subsets.

There are 15 residues in the CDR3. J was trimmed by 4 bases and V by 2 bases; bases with no gene match: 8. Germline CDR1 SGDLS, CDR2 YYNGEE. Expressed TCRB transcripts were sequenced because the isolated RNA had all been reverse transcribed beforehand. The average read count of naive, central memory and regulatory T cell samples was around 3.8 million. The assay was immunoSEQ multiplex PCR, and TCRdb's table has in-frame clones only and misses some. The data hold under 300,000 clones, with roughly 17% observed a single time. This clone turned up a few times. Its antigen is not identified. Each sorted fraction was over 95% pure.

The J gene is TRBJ2-5, the V gene TRBV9, with 7 positions matching TRBD1. The sequenced material came from naive CD4+ T cells from blood. The sequence came from a man aged 25-40 years with type 1 diabetes. CDR3 region: CASSVGTVLGETQYF. The CDR3 coding sequence is TGTGCCAGCAGCGTCGGGACAGTCCTTGGAGAGACCCAGTACTTC.